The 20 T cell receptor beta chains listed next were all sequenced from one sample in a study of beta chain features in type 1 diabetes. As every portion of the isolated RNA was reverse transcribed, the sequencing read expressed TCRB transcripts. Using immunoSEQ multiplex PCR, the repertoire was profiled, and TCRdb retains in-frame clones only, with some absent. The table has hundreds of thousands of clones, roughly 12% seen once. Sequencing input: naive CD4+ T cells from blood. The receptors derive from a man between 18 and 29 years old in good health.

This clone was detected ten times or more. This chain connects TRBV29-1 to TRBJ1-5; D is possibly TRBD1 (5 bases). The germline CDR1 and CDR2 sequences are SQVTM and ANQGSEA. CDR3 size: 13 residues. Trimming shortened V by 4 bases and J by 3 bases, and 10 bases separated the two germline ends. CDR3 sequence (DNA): TGCAGCGTTGTGCAGGGCCTCAATCAGCCCCAGCATTTT. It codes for CSVVQGLNQPQHF.

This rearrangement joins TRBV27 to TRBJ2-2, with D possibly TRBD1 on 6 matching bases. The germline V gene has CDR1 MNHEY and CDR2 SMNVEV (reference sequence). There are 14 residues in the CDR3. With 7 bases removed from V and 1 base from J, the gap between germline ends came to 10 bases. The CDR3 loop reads CASKWGQNTGELFF. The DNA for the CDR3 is TGTGCCAGCAAGTGGGGACAGAACACCGGGGAGCTGTTTTTT.

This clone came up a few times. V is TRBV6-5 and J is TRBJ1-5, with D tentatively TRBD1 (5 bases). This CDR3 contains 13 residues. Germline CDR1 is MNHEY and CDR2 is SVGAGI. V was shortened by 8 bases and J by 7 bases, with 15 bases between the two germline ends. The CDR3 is CASRGGSGQPQHF. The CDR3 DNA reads TGTGCCAGCCGCGGGGGATCAGGGCAGCCCCAGCATTTT.

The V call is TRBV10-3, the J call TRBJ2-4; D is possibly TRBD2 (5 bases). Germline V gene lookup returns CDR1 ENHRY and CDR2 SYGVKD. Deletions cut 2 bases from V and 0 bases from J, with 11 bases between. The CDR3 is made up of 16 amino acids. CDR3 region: CAISENGGLAKNIQYF. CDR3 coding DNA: TGTGCCATCAGTGAGAATGGCGGACTAGCCAAAAACATTCAGTACTTC.

DNA for the CDR3: TGTGCTAGTGGTTTGTCAGGGTATCAGCCCCAGCATTTT. This sequence encodes CASGLSGYQPQHF. V and J are TRBV12-5 and TRBJ1-5; D might be TRBD1 (5 bases). CDR1 and CDR2 from the germline V gene are LGHNT and FRNRAP. The V end lost 2 bases, the J end lost 5 bases, and 7 bases lay between the germline ends. The CDR3 is 13 amino acids.

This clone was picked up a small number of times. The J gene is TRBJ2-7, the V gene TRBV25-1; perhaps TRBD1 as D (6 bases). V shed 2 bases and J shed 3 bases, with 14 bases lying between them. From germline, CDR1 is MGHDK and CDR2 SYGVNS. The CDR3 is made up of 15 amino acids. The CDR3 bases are TGTGCCAGCAGTGAAGGGGGCAAGTGGAGCTACGAGCAGTACTTC. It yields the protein CASSEGGKWSYEQYF.

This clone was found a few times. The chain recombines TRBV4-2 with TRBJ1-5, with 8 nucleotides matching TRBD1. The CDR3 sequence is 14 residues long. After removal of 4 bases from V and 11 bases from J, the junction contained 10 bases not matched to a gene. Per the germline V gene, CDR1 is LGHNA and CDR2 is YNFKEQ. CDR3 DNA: TGTGCCAGCAGCCGTGGACAGGGAAGATTGGCCCAGCATTTT. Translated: CASSRGQGRLAQHF.

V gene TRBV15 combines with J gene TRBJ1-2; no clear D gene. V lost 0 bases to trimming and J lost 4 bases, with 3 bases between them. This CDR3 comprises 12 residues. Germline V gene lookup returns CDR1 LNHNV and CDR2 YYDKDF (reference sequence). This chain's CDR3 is CATSRESYGYTF. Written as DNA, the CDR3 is TGTGCCACCAGCAGAGAGAGCTATGGCTACACCTTC.

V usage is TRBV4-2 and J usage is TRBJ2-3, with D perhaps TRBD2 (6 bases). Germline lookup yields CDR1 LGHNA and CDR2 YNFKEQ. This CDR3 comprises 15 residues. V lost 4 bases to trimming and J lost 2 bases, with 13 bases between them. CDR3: CASSRITGDTDTQYF. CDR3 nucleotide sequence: TGTGCCAGCAGCCGAATAACGGGAGACACAGATACGCAGTATTTT.

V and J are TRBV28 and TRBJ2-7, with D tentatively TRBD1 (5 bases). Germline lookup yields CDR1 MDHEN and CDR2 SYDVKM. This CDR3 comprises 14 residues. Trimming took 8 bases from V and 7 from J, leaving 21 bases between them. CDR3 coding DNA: TGTGCCAGCGGTCAGACAGTATCTCTGGAGGAGCAGTACTTC. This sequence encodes CASGQTVSLEEQYF.

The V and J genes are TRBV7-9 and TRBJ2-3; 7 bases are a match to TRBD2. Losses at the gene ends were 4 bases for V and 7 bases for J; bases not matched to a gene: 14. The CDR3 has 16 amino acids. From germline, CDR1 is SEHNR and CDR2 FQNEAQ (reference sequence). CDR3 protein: CASSSLAGGEANTQYF. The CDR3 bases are TGTGCCAGCAGCTCATTAGCGGGCGGGGAGGCAAATACGCAGTATTTT.

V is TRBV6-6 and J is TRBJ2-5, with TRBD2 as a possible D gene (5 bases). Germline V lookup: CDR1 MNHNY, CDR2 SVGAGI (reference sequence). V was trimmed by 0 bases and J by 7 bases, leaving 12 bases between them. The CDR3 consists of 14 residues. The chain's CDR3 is CASSYSGLRVTQYF. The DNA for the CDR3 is TGTGCCAGCAGTTACTCAGGTCTGAGGGTGACCCAGTACTTC.

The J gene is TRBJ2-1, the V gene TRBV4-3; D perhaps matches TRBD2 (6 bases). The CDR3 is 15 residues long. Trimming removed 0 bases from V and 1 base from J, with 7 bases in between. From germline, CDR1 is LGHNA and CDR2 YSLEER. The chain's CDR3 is CASSQDGRSYNEQFF. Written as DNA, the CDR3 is TGCGCCAGCAGCCAAGACGGGAGATCCTACAATGAGCAGTTCTTC.

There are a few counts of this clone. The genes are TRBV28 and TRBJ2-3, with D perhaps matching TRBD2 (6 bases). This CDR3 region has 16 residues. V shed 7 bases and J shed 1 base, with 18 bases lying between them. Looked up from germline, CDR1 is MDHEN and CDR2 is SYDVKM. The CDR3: CASTPPGGLRTDTQYF. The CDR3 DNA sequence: TGTGCCAGCACCCCTCCCGGGGGACTTCGCACAGATACGCAGTATTTT. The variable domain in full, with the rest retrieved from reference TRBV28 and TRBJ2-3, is DVKVTQSSRYLVKRTGEKVFLECVQDMDHENMFWYRQDPGLGLRLIYFSYDVKMKEKGDIPEGYSVSREKKERFSLILESASTNQTSMYLCASTPPGGLRTDTQYFGPGTRLTVL.

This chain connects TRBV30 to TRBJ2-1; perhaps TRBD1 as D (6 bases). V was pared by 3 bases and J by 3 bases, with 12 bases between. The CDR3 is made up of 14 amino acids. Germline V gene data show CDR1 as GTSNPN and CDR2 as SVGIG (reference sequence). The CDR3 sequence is CAWRLDRVYNEQFF. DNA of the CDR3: TGTGCCTGGAGGTTGGACAGAGTCTACAATGAGCAGTTCTTC.

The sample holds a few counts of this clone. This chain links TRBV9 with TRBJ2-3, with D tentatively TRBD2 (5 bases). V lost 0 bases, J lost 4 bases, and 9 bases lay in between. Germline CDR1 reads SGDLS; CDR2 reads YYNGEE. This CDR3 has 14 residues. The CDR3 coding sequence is TGTGCCAGCAGCGTAGGAGCGGCCCCAGATACGCAGTATTTT. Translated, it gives CASSVGAAPDTQYF.

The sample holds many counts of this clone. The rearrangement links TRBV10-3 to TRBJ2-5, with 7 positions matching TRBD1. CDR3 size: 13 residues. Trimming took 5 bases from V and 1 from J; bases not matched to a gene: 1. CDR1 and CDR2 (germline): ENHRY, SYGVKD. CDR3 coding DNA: TGTGCCATCAGTAGACAGGGCCAAGAGACCCAGTACTTC. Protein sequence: CAISRQGQETQYF.

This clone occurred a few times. The CDR3 DNA reads TGTGCCAGCAGTGAGCCCCTCGGGACTGTCACAGATACGCAGTATTTT. It encodes CASSEPLGTVTDTQYF. This chain connects TRBV25-1 to TRBJ2-3; tentative D call: TRBD2 (6 bases). The CDR3 extends over 16 amino acids. Germline values: CDR1 MGHDK, CDR2 SYGVNS. The germline V and J ends were trimmed by 3 bases and 2 bases, with 15 bases remaining between them.

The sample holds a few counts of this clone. CDR3 nucleotide sequence: TGTGCCAGCAGCCACAATAGCGGGAGGGGCAACGAGCAGTACTTC. This translates into CASSHNSGRGNEQYF. The rearrangement uses TRBV7-2 and TRBJ2-7; 11 nucleotides line up with TRBD2. V gave up 5 bases and J gave up 5 bases; unmatched junction bases: 8. From germline, CDR1 is SGHTA and CDR2 FQGNSA. This CDR3 has 15 residues. Supplemented by reference TRBV7-2 and TRBJ2-7, the full variable domain reads GAGVSQSPSNKVTEKGKDVELRCDPISGHTALYWYRQSLGQGLEFLIYFQGNSAPDKSGLPSDRFSAERTGGSVSTLTIQRTQQEDSAVYLCASSHNSGRGNEQYFGPGTRLTVT.

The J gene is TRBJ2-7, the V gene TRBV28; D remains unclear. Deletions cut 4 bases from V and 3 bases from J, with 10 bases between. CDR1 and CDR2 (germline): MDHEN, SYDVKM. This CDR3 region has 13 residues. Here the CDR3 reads CASSSEDFYEQYF. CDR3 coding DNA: TGTGCCAGCAGTTCCGAGGATTTCTACGAGCAGTACTTC.